One sample yielded the 19 T cell receptor beta chains listed below, sequenced in a study of shared clonotypes between healthy human individuals. Cells designated naive CD8 were CD45RO-negative and were positively selected for CCR7, with terminally differentiated effector memory CD45RA+ cells excluded. Assay used: immunoSEQ multiplex PCR; TCRdb lists only in-frame clones, some missing. The sample includes under 1 million clones, about 92% of them seen just once. Sequenced sample: naive CD8+ T cells sorted from blood. The source is a man between 25 and 39 years old in good health.

Here the CDR3 DNA reads TGTGCCAGCAGTGAATGGACAGGAACGTACGAGCAGTACTTC. Translating it yields CASSEWTGTYEQYF. The rearrangement uses TRBV2 and TRBJ2-7, with 7 positions matching TRBD1. Germline CDR1 is SNHLY and CDR2 is FYNNEI. V lost 2 bases, J lost 4 bases, and 5 bases stayed unmatched. This CDR3 has 14 residues.

This clone is a singleton in its sample. This rearrangement joins TRBV7-9 to TRBJ2-7; D not resolved. Germline V gene lookup returns CDR1 SEHNR and CDR2 FQNEAQ (reference sequence). The V and J ends lost 8 bases and 5 bases respectively, with 13 bases between them. This CDR3 has 12 residues. For the CDR3, the DNA is TGTGCCAGCGAGAACCTAACCGACGAGCAGTACTTC. Amino acid sequence: CASENLTDEQYF. The full variable domain, its missing parts supplied by reference TRBV7-9 and TRBJ2-7, is DTGVSQNPRHKITKRGQNVTFRCDPISEHNRLYWYRQTLGQGPEFLTYFQNEAQLEKSRLLSDRFSAERPKGSFSTLEIQRTEQGDSAMYLCASENLTDEQYFGPGTRLTVT.

The gene calls are TRBV5-3 and TRBJ2-7; 7 positions match TRBD1. TRBV5-3 is known as an ORF, though its function is uncertain. V was clipped by 4 bases and J by 2 bases; unmatched bases: 6. The CDR3 has 14 amino acids. In DNA form, the CDR3 reads TGTGCCAGAAGCCTGACAGGGAGTCCCTACGAGCAGTACTTC. Protein: CARSLTGSPYEQYF.

On this clone: In the same sample, other DNA sequences code for this CDR3. The chain combines TRBV27 with TRBJ2-7, with 8 bases aligning to TRBD2. The CDR3 contains 14 residues. Germline V gene lookup returns CDR1 MNHEY and CDR2 SMNVEV (reference sequence). The junction had 1 base not matched to a gene; V was cut back by 0 bases and J by 3 bases. The CDR3 loop reads CASSLSSGNYEQYF. CDR3 DNA sequence: TGTGCCAGCAGTTTATCTAGCGGGAACTACGAGCAGTACTTC.

The chain carries TRBV5-4 and TRBJ1-2, with D possibly matching TRBD1 (6 bases). Looked up from germline, CDR1 is SGHNT and CDR2 is YYREEE (reference sequence). CDR3 length equals 14 residues. With 2 bases removed from V and 5 bases from J, the gap between germline ends came to 13 bases. In nucleotides, the CDR3 is TGTGCCAGCAGCTTCAAGGGGGGAGGATATGGCTACACCTTC. Amino acid sequence: CASSFKGGGYGYTF.

Notes on this clone: This specimen includes other DNA sequences encoding the same CDR3. The chain carries TRBV9 and TRBJ1-5, with D unclear. The germline V gene encodes CDR1 SGDLS and CDR2 YYNGEE. This CDR3 has 11 amino acids. Trimming stripped 7 bases from V and 4 bases from J, with 6 bases between. In DNA form, the CDR3 reads TGTGCCAGCGGTGGGAATCAGCCCCAGCATTTT. It yields the protein CASGGNQPQHF.

This chain links TRBV29-1 with TRBJ2-7; D unresolved. The CDR3 consists of 14 residues. Germline assignment: CDR1 SQVTM and CDR2 ANQGSEA. Trimming removed 4 bases from V and 2 bases from J, with 15 bases in between. This CDR3 reads CSVGIKTIPYEQYF. Here the CDR3 DNA reads TGCAGCGTTGGAATTAAAACGATCCCCTACGAGCAGTACTTC.

This clone was detected a few times. The V gene is TRBV19, the J gene TRBJ2-1, with 7 bases aligning to TRBD1. Germline CDR1 and CDR2: LNHDA and SQIVND (reference sequence). V lost 2 bases to trimming and J lost 2 bases; unmatched junction nucleotides: 3. This CDR3 has 15 amino acids. CDR3 amino acids: CASSIWDSAYNEQFF. CDR3 nucleotides: TGTGCCAGTAGTATATGGGACAGTGCCTACAATGAGCAGTTCTTC. Combining the CDR3 with reference TRBV19 and TRBJ2-1 gives the whole variable domain DGGITQSPKYLFRKEGQNVTLSCEQNLNHDAMYWYRQDPGQGLRLIYYSQIVNDFQKGDIAEGYSVSREKKESFPLTVTSAQKNPTAFYLCASSIWDSAYNEQFFGPGTRLTVL.

J is TRBJ2-2 and V is TRBV27; 15 bases line up with TRBD2. The junction had 5 bases not matched to a gene; V was cut back by 7 bases and J by 5 bases. Germline loops: CDR1 MNHEY, CDR2 SMNVEV (reference sequence). CDR3 length: 16 amino acids. CDR3 sequence reads: CASTTGLAGGTGELFF. CDR3 coding DNA: TGTGCCAGCACCACGGGACTAGCGGGAGGAACCGGGGAGCTGTTTTTT.

This chain joins TRBV27 and TRBJ2-5, with D tentatively TRBD1 or TRBD2 (5 bases each). Germline CDR1 and CDR2: MNHEY and SMNVEV (reference sequence). The ends were cut back, 4 bases at V and 2 bases at J, with 14 bases in the middle. The CDR3 runs 15 residues. CDR3 sequence reads: CASSSGTTVQETQYF. CDR3 DNA: TGTGCCAGCAGTTCCGGGACGACCGTTCAAGAGACCCAGTACTTC.

This chain connects TRBV5-5 to TRBJ2-4; D is possibly TRBD2 (5 bases). Germline V gives CDR1 SGHKS, CDR2 YYEKEE (reference sequence). This CDR3 has 14 residues. Trimming shortened V by 2 bases and J by 5 bases, and 11 bases separated the two germline ends. The CDR3 sequence is CASSLEGWENIQYF. The CDR3, as DNA: TGTGCCAGCAGCTTAGAGGGTTGGGAAAACATTCAGTACTTC.

CDR3 DNA sequence: TGCGCCAGCAGCCAACAGACTAGCGGGAGCACAGATACGCAGTATTTT. Protein product: CASSQQTSGSTDTQYF. The rearrangement uses TRBV4-1 and TRBJ2-3, with 10 bases lining up with TRBD2. Germline CDR1 is MGHRA and CDR2 is YSYEKL. The trim removed 2 bases at V and 0 bases at J, leaving 2 bases unmatched. The CDR3 has 16 amino acids.

V is TRBV28 and J is TRBJ1-2; possibly TRBD1 for D (5 bases). V was trimmed by 1 base and J by 3 bases, leaving 12 bases between them. Per germline, CDR1 MDHEN and CDR2 SYDVKM. The CDR3 loop spans 15 amino acids. CDR3 protein: CASSLSVGRDYGYTF. The CDR3 nucleotides are TGTGCCAGCAGTTTATCGGTTGGCAGGGACTATGGCTACACCTTC.

CDR3 amino acids: CASTFGRSSGNTIYF. The CDR3 DNA sequence: TGCGCCAGCACCTTCGGACGGAGCTCTGGAAACACCATATATTTT. The J gene is TRBJ1-3, the V gene TRBV5-1; no clear D gene. There are 15 residues in the CDR3. Germline V CDR1 and CDR2: SGHRS, YFSETQ. The V and J ends lost 6 bases and 0 bases respectively, with 13 bases between them. Full variable domain (rest looked up from reference TRBV5-1 and TRBJ1-3): KAGVTQTPRYLIKTRGQQVTLSCSPISGHRSVSWYQQTPGQGLQFLFEYFSETQRNKGNFPGRFSGRQFSNSRSEMNVSTLELGDSALYLCASTFGRSSGNTIYFGEGSWLTVV.

This chain joins TRBV2 and TRBJ2-1; 10 bases are a match to TRBD2. The CDR3 consists of 13 residues. Germline lookup yields CDR1 SNHLY and CDR2 FYNNEI. V lost 8 bases to trimming and J lost 8 bases; unmatched junction nucleotides: 6. The CDR3 DNA follows: TGTGCCAGCCCTAGCGGGAGAGGGTATGAGCAGTTCTTC. Protein: CASPSGRGYEQFF.

The chain combines TRBV6-1 with TRBJ2-7; D is unresolved. This CDR3 is 11 amino acids long. Trimming shortened V by 7 bases and J by 3 bases, and 7 bases separated the two germline ends. CDR1 and CDR2 from the germline V gene are MNHNS and SASEGT. This CDR3 is CASISYYEQYF. Written as DNA, the CDR3 is TGTGCCAGCATTAGCTACTACGAGCAGTACTTC.

The V call is TRBV11-2, the J call TRBJ2-7; the match to TRBD1 covers 8 bases. The CDR3 is made up of 17 amino acids. The V segment lost 5 bases and the J segment 1 base; nucleotides outside the gene matches: 13. Germline lookup yields CDR1 SGHAT and CDR2 FQNNGV. CDR3 sequence reads: CASSRPTGQVISYEQYF. For the CDR3, the DNA is TGTGCCAGCAGCCGCCCAACGGGACAGGTAATTTCCTACGAGCAGTACTTC.

CDR3 loop: CASRQGAGGYTF. The CDR3 region has the DNA TGTGCCAGCAGACAGGGGGCAGGCGGCTACACCTTC. The J gene is TRBJ1-2, the V gene TRBV27; TRBD1 aligns across 9 bases. Germline CDR1 and CDR2: MNHEY and SMNVEV (reference sequence). Unmatched junction bases numbered 4, after V lost 6 bases and J lost 8 bases. The CDR3 covers 12 residues.

As to this clone: Different DNA sequences within this sample yield the same CDR3. The chain uses TRBV27 and TRBJ2-1, with 11 bases aligning to TRBD2. V lost 5 bases, J lost 7 bases, and 7 bases stayed unmatched. The CDR3 totals 15 residues. The germline CDR1 and CDR2 sequences are MNHEY and SMNVEV (reference sequence). The CDR3 protein is CASSPGLAGVNEQFF. CDR3 coding DNA: TGTGCCAGCAGTCCCGGACTAGCGGGCGTGAATGAGCAGTTCTTC.